This T cell receptor beta chain was sequenced during a study of OX40 agonist ivuxolimab in advanced cancers. The data were produced by immunoSEQ multiplex PCR, yet TCRdb's version contains in-frame clones alone and is incomplete. The sample has 45,000 to 55,000 clones, approximately 84% seen once; the top ten hold 1% to 1.3%. People who had autoimmune disease history or systemic immunosuppression were excluded. There are 15 residues in the CDR3. Germline CDR1 SNHLY, CDR2 FYNNEI. The V end was cut by 6 bases, the J end by 6 bases, with 18 bases between. For this clone: Its antigen is not known.

General observations from the study: Normalized expansion of T-cell clones was also low for some nonresponders. Expanded clones belonging to CD8+ T cells outnumbered, on average, those of CD4+. Both CD4+ and CD8+ T cell populations in blood had undergone clonal expansion by week 6 at 0.1 to 3.0 mg/kg.

The V gene is TRBV2, the J gene TRBJ2-1; D not certain. The sequencing here drew on CD4+ or CD8+ T cells sorted from blood, taken in a trial of the OX40 agonist ivuxolimab. The TCR was taken from an adult with an advanced solid tumor such as melanoma, head and neck, liver or kidney cancer. The DNA for the CDR3 is TGTGCCAGCAGAGAAAGGCTAGTCCGGACCAATGAGCAGTTCTTC. Translation: CASRERLVRTNEQFF.